The clone carrying this T cell receptor beta chain was recorded at least ten times. Clinical symptoms, serum thyroxine and TRAb, thyroid ultrasound and orbital computed tomography together formed the diagnostic basis. From RNA transcripts, TCR beta CDR3 regions were amplified. The TCR CDR3 was amplified in a first-round RT-PCR using the HTBI primer set. From the multiplex PCR reads, TCRdb called clonotypes with MiXCR, one entry per CDR3 protein. Of about 690,000 distinct CDR3 sequences listed, 17% are singletons. These data belong to a study of T cells in Graves' hyperthyroidism and ophthalmopathy. The ends lost 7 bases at V and 6 bases at J; junction bases unmatched: 5. Looked up from germline, CDR1 is SGHRS and CDR2 is YFSETQ. This CDR3 is 14 amino acids long.

The clonotype originates from a man aged 50-59 years with Graves' hyperthyroidism. Sequencing input: blood. The rearrangement links TRBV5-1 to TRBJ2-3; 13 bases map to TRBD2. This chain's CDR3 is CASAGLAGEDTQYF. Here the CDR3 DNA reads TGCGCCAGCGCCGGACTAGCGGGAGAGGATACGCAGTATTTT. Using reference TRBV5-1 and TRBJ2-3 for the parts outside the CDR3, the full variable domain is KAGVTQTPRYLIKTRGQQVTLSCSPISGHRSVSWYQQTPGQGLQFLFEYFSETQRNKGNFPGRFSGRQFSNSRSEMNVSTLELGDSALYLCASAGLAGEDTQYFGPGTRLTVL.